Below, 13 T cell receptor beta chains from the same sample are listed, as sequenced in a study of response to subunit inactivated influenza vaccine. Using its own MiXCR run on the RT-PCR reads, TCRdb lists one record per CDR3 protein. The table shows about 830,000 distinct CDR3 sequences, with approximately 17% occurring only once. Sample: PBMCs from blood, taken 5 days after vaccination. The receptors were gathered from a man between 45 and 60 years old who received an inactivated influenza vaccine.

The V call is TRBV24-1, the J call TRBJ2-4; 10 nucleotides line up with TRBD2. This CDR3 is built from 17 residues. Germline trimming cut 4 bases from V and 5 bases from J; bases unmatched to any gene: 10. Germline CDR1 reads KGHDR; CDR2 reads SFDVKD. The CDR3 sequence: CATSDSFSGGAENIQYF. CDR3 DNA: TGTGCCACCAGTGACTCGTTCAGCGGGGGGGCCGAAAACATTCAGTACTTC.

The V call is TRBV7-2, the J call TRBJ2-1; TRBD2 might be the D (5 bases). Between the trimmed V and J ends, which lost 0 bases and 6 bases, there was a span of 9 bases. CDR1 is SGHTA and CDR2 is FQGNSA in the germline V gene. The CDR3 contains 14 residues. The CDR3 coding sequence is TGTGCCAGCAGCTTAGCCGGGATCTCCAATGAGCAGTTCTTC. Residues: CASSLAGISNEQFF.

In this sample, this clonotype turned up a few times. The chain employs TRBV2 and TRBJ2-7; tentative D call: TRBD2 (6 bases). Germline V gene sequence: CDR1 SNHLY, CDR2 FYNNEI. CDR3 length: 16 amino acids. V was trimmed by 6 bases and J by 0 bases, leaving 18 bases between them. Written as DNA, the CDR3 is TGTGCCAGCAGAGTCATCACTAGCCAAGTCTCCTACGAGCAGTACTTC. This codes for CASRVITSQVSYEQYF.

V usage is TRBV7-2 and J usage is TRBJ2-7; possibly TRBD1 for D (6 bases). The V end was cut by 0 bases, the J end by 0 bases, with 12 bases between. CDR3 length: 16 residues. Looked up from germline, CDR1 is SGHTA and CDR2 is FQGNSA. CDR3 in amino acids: CASSLARGRGSYEQYF. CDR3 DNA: TGTGCCAGCAGCTTAGCGCGTGGCAGGGGCTCCTACGAGCAGTACTTC.

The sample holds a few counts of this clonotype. The CDR3 nucleotides read TGCAGCGTTGAAGGGGCCGAGGGGGTCAGGGCGCCAGAGACCCAGTACTTC. Residues: CSVEGAEGVRAPETQYF. This rearrangement joins TRBV29-1 to TRBJ2-5; D may be TRBD1 (6 bases). Germline V gene sequence: CDR1 SQVTM, CDR2 ANQGSEA. The V end lost 1 base, the J end lost 4 bases, and 22 bases lay between the germline ends. The CDR3 sequence is 17 residues long.

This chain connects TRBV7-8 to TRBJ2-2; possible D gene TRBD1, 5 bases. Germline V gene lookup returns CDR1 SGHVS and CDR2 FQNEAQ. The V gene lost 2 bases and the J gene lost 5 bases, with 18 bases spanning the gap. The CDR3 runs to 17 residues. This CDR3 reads CASSLSHAGMGTGELFF. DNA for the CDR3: TGTGCCAGCAGCTTATCGCATGCAGGGATGGGAACCGGGGAGCTGTTTTTT.

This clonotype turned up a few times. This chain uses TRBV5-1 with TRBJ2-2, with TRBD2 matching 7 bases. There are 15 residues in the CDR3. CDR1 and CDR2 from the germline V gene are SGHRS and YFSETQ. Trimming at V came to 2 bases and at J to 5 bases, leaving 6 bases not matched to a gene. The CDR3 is CASSFTGGPTGELFF. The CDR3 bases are TGCGCCAGCAGCTTCACGGGGGGACCGACCGGGGAGCTGTTTTTT.

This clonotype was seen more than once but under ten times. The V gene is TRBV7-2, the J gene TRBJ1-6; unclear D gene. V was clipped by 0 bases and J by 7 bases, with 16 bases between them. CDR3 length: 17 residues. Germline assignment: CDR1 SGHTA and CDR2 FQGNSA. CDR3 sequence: CASSLALGNVGNSPLHF. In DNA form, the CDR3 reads TGTGCCAGCAGCTTAGCTTTAGGGAATGTTGGAAATTCACCCCTCCACTTT.

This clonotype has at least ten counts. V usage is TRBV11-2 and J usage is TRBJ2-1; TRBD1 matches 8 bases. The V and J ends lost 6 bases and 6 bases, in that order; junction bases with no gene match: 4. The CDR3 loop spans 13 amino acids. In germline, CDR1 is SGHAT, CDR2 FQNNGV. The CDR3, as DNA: TGTGCCAGCAGGCAGACAGGGGTCAATGAGCAGTTCTTC. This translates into CASRQTGVNEQFF.

CDR3 bases: TGTGCCAACGGACTAGCGGGAGGAAATGAGCAGTTCTTC. Encoded protein: CANGLAGGNEQFF. J is TRBJ2-1 and V is TRBV5-4, with TRBD2 identical over 14 bases. The CDR3 has 13 residues. With 9 bases clipped from V and 7 bases from J, the junction kept 3 bases outside the gene matches. The germline V gene encodes CDR1 SGHNT and CDR2 YYREEE (reference sequence).

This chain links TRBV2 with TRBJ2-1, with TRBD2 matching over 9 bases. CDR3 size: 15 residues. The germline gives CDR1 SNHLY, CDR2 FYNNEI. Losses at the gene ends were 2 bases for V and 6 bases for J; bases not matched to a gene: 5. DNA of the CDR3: TGTGCCAGCAGTGAATGGCGGGGGGGCCGCAATGAGCAGTTCTTC. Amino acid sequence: CASSEWRGGRNEQFF.

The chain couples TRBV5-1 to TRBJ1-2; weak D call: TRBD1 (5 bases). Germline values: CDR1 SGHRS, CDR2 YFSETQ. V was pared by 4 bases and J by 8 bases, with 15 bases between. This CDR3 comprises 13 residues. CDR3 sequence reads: CASSKGPPAGYTF. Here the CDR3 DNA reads TGCGCCAGCAGCAAGGGACCTCCGGCGGGCTACACCTTC. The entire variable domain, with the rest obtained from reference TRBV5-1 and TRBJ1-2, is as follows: KAGVTQTPRYLIKTRGQQVTLSCSPISGHRSVSWYQQTPGQGLQFLFEYFSETQRNKGNFPGRFSGRQFSNSRSEMNVSTLELGDSALYLCASSKGPPAGYTFGSGTRLTVV.

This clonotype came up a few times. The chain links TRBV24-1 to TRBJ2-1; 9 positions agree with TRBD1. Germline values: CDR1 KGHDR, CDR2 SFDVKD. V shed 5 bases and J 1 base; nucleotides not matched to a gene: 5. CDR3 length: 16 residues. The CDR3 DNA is TGTGCCACCAGTGGGGGGACAGGGACTTCCTACAATGAGCAGTTCTTC. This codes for CATSGGTGTSYNEQFF.